This TCR beta chain is from a study of spatial heterogeneity in lung cancer. The study, taken as a whole, reports: Relative to follow-up, resection was when ubiquitous expanded tumor TCRs appeared more in blood.

Each TCR cDNA molecule bore a unique molecular identifier. TCRdb itself ran the 5' RACE reads through MiXCR, one entry per CDR3 protein. The data hold tens of thousands of distinct CDR3 sequences, with over 9.5% observed a single time. For this clonotype: Its specificity is not known.

Germline CDR1 is LGHNA and CDR2 is YSLEER. V lost 1 base, J lost 8 bases, and 12 bases stayed unmatched. This CDR3 contains 18 residues. The time point is: blood at routine non-recurrence follow-up after resection. From tumor, nontumor lung or frozen PBMC, whole RNA was taken unsorted for sequencing. The chain combines TRBV4-3 with TRBJ2-1; TRBD2 matches 12 bases. This sequence was found in a male donor with early-stage non-small cell lung cancer. The sample here was PBMCs, taken at follow-up. CDR3 in DNA: TGCGCCAGCAGCCAAGGGCTAGCGGGAGGGCGTGATGTCCATGAGCAGTTCTTC. Residues: CASSQGLAGGRDVHEQFF.